This T cell receptor (beta chain) was sequenced for a study of breast tumors, draining lymph nodes, adjacent tissues. The study, taken as a whole, reports: Tumor T cell lymph node origin was a supported hypothesis, not proven.

With respect to this clonotype: Its antigen remains unidentified.

Breast cancer patients provided tissue from their axillary draining lymph nodes. V gave up 4 bases and J gave up 1 base, with 13 bases separating them. CDR3 length: 15 residues. Per the germline V gene, CDR1 is SGDLS and CDR2 is YYNGEE. TCRdb fed the multiplex PCR reads into MiXCR, producing one record per CDR3 protein. The data hold fewer than 200,000 distinct CDR3 sequences, with 25% to 40% observed a single time. The genes are TRBV9 and TRBJ2-3; possibly TRBD1 or TRBD2 for D (5 bases each). The clonotype was recovered from a female donor with breast cancer. Some clones in this sample may be carry-over from other donors' samples. The material sequenced was axillary lymph node tissue. The CDR3 coding sequence is TGTGCCAGCAGCCGGGACGTCAGCCGCACAGATACGCAGTATTTT. Its translation is CASSRDVSRTDTQYF.